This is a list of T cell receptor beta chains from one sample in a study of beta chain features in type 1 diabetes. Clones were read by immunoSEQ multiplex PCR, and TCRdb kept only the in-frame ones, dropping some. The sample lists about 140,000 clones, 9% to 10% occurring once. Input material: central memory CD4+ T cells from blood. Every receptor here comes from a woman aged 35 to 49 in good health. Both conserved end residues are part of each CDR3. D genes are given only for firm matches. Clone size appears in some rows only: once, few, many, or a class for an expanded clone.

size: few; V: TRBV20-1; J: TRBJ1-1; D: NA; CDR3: CSARGHCKAFF; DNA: TGCAGTGCTAGAGGACACTGTAAGGCTTTCTTT
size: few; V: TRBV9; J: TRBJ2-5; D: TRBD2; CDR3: CASSQRLAGGQETQYF; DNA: TGTGCCAGCAGCCAAAGACTAGCGGGGGGGCAAGAGACCCAGTACTTC
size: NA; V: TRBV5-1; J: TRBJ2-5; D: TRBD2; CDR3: CASSFQAGGLEETQYF; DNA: TGCGCCAGCAGCTTCCAAGCGGGGGGCCTAGAAGAGACCCAGTACTTC
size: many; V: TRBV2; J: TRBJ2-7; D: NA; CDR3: CASRPWGRYEQYF; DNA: TGTGCCAGCAGGCCGTGGGGGCGCTACGAGCAGTACTTC
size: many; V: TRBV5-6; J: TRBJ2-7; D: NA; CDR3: CASGGPYEQYF; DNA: TGTGCCAGCGGCGGCCCCTACGAGCAGTACTTC
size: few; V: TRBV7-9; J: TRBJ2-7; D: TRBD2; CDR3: CASTRGGLYEQYF; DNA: TGTGCCAGCACCCGGGGGGGGCTCTACGAGCAGTACTTC
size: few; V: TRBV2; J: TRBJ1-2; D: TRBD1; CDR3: CASSGPGQGAYGYTF; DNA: TGTGCCAGCAGTGGACCGGGACAGGGGGCCTATGGCTACACCTTC
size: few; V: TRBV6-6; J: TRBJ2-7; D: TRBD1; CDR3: CASAGGQDYEQYF; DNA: TGTGCCAGCGCTGGGGGACAGGACTACGAGCAGTACTTC
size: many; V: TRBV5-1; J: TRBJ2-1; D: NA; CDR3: CASSLQDSYNEQFF; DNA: TGCGCCAGCAGCTTGCAGGACTCCTACAATGAGCAGTTCTTC
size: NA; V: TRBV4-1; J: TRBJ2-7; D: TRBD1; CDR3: CASSPRQGGYEQYF; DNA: TGCGCCAGCAGCCCGAGACAGGGTGGATACGAGCAGTACTTC
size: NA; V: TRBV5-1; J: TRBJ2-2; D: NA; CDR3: CASSALNTGELFF; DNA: TGCGCCAGCAGCGCCCTAAACACCGGGGAGCTGTTTTTT
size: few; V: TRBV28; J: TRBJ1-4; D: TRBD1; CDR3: CATDRGREKLFF; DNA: TGTGCCACCGACAGGGGGAGAGAAAAACTGTTTTTT
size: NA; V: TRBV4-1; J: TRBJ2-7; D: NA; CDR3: CASSPLGKGGSYEQYF; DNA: TGCGCCAGCAGCCCCCTGGGTAAAGGAGGATCCTACGAGCAGTACTTC
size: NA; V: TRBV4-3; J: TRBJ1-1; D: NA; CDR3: CASSQEALNTEAFF; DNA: TGCGCCAGCAGCCAAGAGGCCCTTAACACTGAAGCTTTCTTT
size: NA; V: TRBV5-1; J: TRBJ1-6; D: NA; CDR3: CASSNTGNWDSPLHF; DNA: TGCGCCAGCAGCAACACAGGGAATTGGGATTCACCCCTCCACTTT
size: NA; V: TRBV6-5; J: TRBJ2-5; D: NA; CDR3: CASKTGSMETQYF; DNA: TGTGCCAGCAAAACAGGATCGATGGAGACCCAGTACTTC
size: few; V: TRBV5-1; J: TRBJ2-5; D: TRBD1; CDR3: CASSRGQRETQYF; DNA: TGCGCCAGCAGCCGGGGACAGAGAGAGACCCAGTACTTC
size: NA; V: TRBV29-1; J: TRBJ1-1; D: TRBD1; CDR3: CSVRLGQGGTEAFF; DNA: TGCAGCGTTCGCCTTGGACAGGGAGGCACTGAAGCTTTCTTT
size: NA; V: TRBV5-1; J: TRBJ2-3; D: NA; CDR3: CASSLVGGVGTDTQYF; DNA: TGCGCCAGCAGCTTGGTCGGGGGAGTGGGCACAGATACGCAGTATTTT